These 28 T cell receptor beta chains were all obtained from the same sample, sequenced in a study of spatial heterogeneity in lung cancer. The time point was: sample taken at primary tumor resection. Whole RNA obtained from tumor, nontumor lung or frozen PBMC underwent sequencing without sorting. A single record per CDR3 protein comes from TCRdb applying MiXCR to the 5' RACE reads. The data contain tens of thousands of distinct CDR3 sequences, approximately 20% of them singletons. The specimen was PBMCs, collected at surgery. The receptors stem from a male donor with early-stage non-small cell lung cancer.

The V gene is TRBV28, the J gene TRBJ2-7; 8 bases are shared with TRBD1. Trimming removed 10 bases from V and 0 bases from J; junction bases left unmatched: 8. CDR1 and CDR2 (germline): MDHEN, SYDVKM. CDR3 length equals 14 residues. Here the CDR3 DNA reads TGTGCCACCAATACGACAGGGGCCTCCTACGAGCAGTACTTC. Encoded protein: CATNTTGASYEQYF.

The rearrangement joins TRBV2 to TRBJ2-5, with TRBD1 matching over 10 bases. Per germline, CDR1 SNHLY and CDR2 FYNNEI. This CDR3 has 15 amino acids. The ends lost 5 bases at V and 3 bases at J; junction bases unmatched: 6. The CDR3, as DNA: TGTGCCAGCAGTAATGCCGGGACAGGGGAAGAGACCCAGTACTTC. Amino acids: CASSNAGTGEETQYF.

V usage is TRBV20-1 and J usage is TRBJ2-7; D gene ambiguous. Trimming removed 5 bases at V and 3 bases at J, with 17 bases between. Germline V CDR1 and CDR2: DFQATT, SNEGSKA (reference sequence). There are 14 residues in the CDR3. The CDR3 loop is CSAGTVVPFYEQYF. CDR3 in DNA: TGCAGTGCTGGTACAGTTGTCCCTTTCTACGAGCAGTACTTC.

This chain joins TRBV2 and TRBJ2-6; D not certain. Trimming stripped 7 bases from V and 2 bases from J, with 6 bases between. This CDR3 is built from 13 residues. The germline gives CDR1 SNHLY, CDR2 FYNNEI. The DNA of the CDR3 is TGTGCCAGCACCCCTACTGGGGCCAACGTCCTGACTTTC. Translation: CASTPTGANVLTF.

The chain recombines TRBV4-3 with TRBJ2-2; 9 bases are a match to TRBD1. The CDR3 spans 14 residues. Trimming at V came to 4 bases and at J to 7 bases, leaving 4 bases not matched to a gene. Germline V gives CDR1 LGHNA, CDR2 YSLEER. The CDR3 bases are TGCGCCAGCAGCCTACAGGGGGCCGGCGGGGAGCTGTTTTTT. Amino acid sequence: CASSLQGAGGELFF.

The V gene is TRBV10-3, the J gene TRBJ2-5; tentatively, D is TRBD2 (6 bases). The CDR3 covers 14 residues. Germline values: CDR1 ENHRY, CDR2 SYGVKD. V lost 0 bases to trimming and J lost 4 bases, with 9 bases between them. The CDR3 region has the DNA TGTGCCATCAGTGAGTCCGGGGGAGCAGAGACCCAGTACTTC. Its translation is CAISESGGAETQYF.

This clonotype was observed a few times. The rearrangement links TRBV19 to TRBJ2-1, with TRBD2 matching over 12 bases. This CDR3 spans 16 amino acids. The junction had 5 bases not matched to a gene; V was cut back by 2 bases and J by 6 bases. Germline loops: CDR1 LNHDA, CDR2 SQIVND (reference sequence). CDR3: CASSILAGGLSNEQFF. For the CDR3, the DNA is TGTGCCAGTAGTATACTAGCGGGAGGGCTGAGCAATGAGCAGTTCTTC.

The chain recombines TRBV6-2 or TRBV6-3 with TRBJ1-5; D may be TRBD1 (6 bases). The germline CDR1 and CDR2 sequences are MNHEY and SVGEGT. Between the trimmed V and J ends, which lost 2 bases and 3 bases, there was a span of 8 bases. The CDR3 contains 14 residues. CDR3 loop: CASSYGGNNQPQHF. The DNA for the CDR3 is TGTGCCAGCAGTTACGGGGGCAACAATCAGCCCCAGCATTTT.

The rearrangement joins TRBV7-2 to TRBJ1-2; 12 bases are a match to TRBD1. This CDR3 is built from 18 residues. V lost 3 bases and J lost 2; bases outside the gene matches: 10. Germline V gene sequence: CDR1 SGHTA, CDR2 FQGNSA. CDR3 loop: CASSLIGRDRGPNYGYTF. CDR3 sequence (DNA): TGTGCCAGCAGCTTGATAGGCCGGGACAGGGGGCCAAACTATGGCTACACCTTC.

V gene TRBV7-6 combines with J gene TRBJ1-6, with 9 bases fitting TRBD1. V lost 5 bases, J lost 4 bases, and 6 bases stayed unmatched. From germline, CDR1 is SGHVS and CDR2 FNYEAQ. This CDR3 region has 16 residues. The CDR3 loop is CASSTGGEGYNSPLHF. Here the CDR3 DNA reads TGTGCCAGCAGCACAGGGGGCGAAGGGTATAATTCACCCCTCCACTTT.

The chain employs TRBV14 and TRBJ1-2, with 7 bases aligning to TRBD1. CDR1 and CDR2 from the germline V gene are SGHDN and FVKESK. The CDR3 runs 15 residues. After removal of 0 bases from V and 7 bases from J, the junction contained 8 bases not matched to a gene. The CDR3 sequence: CASSQDPRGLGGYTF. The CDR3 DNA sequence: TGTGCCAGCAGCCAAGACCCGAGGGGGCTTGGTGGCTACACCTTC.

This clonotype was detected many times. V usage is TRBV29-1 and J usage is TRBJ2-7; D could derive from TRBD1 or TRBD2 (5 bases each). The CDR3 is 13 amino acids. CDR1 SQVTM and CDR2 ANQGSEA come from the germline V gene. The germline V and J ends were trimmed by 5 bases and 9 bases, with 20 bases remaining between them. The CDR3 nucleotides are TGCAGCGTTAAGACCGGACCGCCTGGGGGGCAGTACTTC. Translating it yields CSVKTGPPGGQYF.

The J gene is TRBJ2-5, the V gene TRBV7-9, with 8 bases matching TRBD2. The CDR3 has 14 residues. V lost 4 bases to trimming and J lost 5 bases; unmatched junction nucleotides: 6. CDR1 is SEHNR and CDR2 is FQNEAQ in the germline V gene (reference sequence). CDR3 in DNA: TGTGCCAGCAGCTCCCGGACTAGCTTGGAGACCCAGTACTTC. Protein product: CASSSRTSLETQYF.

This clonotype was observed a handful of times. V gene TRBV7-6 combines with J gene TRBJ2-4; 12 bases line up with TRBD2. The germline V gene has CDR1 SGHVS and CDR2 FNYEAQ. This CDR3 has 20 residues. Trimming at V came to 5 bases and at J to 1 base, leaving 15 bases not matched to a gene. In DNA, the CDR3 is TGTGCCAGCAGCGCCTCGGGACTAGCGGGTCGCTTTGGTGCCAAAAACATTCAGTACTTC. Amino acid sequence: CASSASGLAGRFGAKNIQYF.

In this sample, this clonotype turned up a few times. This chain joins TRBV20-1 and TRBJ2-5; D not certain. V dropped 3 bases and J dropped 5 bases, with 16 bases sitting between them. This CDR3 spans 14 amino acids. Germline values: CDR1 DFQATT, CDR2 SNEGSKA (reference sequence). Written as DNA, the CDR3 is TGCAGTGCTAGGAAAAGAATTGATCGGGAGACCCAGTACTTC. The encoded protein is CSARKRIDRETQYF.

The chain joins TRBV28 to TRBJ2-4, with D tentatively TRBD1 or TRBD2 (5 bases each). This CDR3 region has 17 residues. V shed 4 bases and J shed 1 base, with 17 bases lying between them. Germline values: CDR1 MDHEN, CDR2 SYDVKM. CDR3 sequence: CASSSFGGRAAKNIQYF. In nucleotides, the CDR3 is TGTGCCAGCAGTTCCTTCGGAGGCAGGGCGGCCAAAAACATTCAGTACTTC.

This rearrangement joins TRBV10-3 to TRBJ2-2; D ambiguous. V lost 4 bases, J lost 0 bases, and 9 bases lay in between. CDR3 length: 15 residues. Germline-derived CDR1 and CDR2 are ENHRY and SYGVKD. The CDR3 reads CAISGNNANTGELFF. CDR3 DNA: TGTGCCATCAGTGGGAACAACGCGAACACCGGGGAGCTGTTTTTT.

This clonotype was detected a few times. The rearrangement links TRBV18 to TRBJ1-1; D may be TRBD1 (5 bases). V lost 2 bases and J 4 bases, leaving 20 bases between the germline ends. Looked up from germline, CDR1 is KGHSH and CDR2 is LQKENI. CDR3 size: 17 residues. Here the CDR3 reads CASSPLGGTSSSTEAFF. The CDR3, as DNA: TGTGCCAGCTCACCATTAGGTGGGACTTCCTCTTCCACTGAAGCTTTCTTT.

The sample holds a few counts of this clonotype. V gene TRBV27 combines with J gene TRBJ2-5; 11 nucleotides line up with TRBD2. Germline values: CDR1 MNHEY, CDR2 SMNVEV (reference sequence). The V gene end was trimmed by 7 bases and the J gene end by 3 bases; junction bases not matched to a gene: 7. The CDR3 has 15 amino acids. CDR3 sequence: CASKGLAGGEETQYF. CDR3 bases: TGTGCCAGCAAGGGCCTAGCGGGAGGTGAAGAGACCCAGTACTTC.

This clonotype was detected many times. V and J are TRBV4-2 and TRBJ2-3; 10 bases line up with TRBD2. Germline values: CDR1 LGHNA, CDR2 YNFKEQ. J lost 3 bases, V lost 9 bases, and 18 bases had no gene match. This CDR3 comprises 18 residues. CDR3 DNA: TGTGCCAGTACTGCTTCCACCCACCTAGCGGGGGATACAGATACGCAGTATTTT. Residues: CASTASTHLAGDTDTQYF.

The CDR3 is CASSLSGPSDEQFF. CDR3 coding DNA: TGTGCCAGCAGTTTATCTGGGCCGTCGGATGAGCAGTTCTTC. This chain connects TRBV28 to TRBJ2-1; D gene unclear. CDR1 MDHEN and CDR2 SYDVKM come from the germline V gene. The CDR3 runs 14 residues. V was pared by 1 base and J by 8 bases, with 12 bases between.

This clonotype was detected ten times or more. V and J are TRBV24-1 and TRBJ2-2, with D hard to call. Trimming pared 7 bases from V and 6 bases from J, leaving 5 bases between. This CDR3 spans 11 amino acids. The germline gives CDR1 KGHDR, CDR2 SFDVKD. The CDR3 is CATREAGELFF. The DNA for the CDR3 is TGTGCCACCAGAGAGGCCGGGGAGCTGTTTTTT.

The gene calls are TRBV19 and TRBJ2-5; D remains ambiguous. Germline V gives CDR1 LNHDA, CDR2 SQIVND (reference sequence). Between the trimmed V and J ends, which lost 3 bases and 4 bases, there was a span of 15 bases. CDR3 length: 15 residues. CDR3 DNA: TGTGCCAGTAGTATTTCACGAGAGGCACCAGAGACCCAGTACTTC. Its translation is CASSISREAPETQYF.

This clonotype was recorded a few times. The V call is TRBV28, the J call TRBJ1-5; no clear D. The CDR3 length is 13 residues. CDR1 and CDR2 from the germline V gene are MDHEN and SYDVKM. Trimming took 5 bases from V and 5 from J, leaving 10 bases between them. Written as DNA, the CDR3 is TGTGCCAGCAGTCTCCGAAGCGATCAGCCCCAGCATTTT. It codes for CASSLRSDQPQHF.

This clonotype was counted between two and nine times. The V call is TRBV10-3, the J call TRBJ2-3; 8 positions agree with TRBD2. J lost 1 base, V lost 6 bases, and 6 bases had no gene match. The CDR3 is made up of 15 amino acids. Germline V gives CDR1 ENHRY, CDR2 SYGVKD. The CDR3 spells CAIRGTRGGTDTQYF. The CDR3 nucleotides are TGTGCCATCAGGGGCACGCGGGGGGGCACAGATACGCAGTATTTT.

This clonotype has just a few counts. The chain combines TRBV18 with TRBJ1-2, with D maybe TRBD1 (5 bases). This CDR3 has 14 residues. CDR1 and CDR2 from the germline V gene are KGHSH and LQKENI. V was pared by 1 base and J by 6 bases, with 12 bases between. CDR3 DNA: TGTGCCAGCTCACCACGGGAGGGGCGTGATGGCTACACCTTC. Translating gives CASSPREGRDGYTF.

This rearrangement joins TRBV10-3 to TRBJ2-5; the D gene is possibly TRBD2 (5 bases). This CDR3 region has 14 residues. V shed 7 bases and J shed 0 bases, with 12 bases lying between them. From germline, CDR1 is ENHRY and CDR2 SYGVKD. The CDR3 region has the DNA TGTGCCATCATGAACCCGGACTACCAAGAGACCCAGTACTTC. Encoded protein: CAIMNPDYQETQYF.

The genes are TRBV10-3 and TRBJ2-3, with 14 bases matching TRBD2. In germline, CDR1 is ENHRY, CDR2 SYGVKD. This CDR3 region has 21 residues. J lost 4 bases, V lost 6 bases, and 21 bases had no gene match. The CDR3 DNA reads TGTGCCATCAGCAAATCACCCGGACTAGCGGGGGGAGCAGGTCCTTCAGATACGCAGTATTTT. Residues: CAISKSPGLAGGAGPSDTQYF.